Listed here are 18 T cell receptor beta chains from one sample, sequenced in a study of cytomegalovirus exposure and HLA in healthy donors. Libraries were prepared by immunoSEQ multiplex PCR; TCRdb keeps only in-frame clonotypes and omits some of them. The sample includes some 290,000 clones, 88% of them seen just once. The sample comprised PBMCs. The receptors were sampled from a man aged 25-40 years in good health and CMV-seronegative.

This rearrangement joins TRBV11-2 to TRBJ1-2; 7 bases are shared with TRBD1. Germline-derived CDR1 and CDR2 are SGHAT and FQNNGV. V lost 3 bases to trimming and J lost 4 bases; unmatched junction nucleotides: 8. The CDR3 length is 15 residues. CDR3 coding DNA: TGTGCCAGCAGCTTCGGACCGGGACAGAGCTATGGCTACACCTTC. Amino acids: CASSFGPGQSYGYTF.

The CDR3 coding sequence is TGTGCCAGCAGCTTAGGCTCTCTGACAGGGTTCTATGGCTACACCTTC. Translation gives CASSLGSLTGFYGYTF. The chain carries TRBV7-9 and TRBJ1-2; 7 nucleotides match TRBD1. V shed 1 base, J shed 4 bases, and the junction held 9 bases outside the gene matches. The CDR3 runs to 16 residues. Germline loops: CDR1 SEHNR, CDR2 FQNEAQ (reference sequence).

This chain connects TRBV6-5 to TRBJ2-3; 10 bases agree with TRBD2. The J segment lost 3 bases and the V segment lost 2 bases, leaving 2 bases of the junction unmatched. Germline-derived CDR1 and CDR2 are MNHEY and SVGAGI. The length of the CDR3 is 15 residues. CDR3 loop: CASSYPSGGTDTQYF. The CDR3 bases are TGTGCCAGCAGTTACCCTAGCGGGGGAACAGATACGCAGTATTTT.

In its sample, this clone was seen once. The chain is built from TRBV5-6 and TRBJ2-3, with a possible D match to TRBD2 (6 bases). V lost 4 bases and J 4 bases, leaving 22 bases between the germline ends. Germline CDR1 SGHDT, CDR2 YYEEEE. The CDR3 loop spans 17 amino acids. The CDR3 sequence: CASSLRDLNPLPDTQYF. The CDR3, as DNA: TGTGCCAGCAGCCTGCGGGACTTAAACCCCCTCCCAGATACGCAGTATTTT.

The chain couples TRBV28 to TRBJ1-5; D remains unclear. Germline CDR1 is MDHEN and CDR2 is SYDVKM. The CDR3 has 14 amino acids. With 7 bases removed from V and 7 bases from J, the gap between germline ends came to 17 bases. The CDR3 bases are TGTGCCAGCACGACGGTAGCCCCTTTGCAGCCCCAGCATTTT. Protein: CASTTVAPLQPQHF.

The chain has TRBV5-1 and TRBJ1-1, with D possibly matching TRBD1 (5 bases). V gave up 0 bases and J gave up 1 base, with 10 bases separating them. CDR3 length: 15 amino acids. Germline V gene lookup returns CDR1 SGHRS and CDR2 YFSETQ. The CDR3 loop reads CASSLDFRANTEAFF. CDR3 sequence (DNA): TGCGCCAGCAGCTTGGATTTCAGGGCGAACACTGAAGCTTTCTTT.

CDR3 amino acids: CASRHTFWTGANYGYTF. DNA of the CDR3: TGTGCCAGCAGGCACACCTTTTGGACAGGGGCTAACTATGGCTACACCTTC. The chain has TRBV27 and TRBJ1-2; 9 nucleotides align to TRBD1. This CDR3 has 17 residues. Germline V lookup: CDR1 MNHEY, CDR2 SMNVEV (reference sequence). J lost 0 bases, V lost 6 bases, and 11 bases had no gene match.

The CDR3 protein is CASRGPNRDQTEAFF. CDR3 sequence (DNA): TGTGCCAGCCGCGGCCCGAACAGGGATCAAACTGAAGCTTTCTTT. The chain employs TRBV21-1 and TRBJ1-1; the table's D call, TRBD1, has no DNA check behind it. TRBV21-1 is deemed a pseudogene. The CDR3 sequence is 15 residues long.

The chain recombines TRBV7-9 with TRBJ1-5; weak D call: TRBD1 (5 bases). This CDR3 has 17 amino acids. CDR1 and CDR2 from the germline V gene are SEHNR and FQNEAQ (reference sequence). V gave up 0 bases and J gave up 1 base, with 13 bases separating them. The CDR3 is CASSLAWGEGSNQPQHF. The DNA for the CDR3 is TGTGCCAGCAGCTTAGCGTGGGGGGAGGGAAGCAATCAGCCCCAGCATTTT.

The CDR3 is CASSVDRAQGQPQHF. CDR3 DNA sequence: TGTGCCAGTAGTGTGGACAGGGCGCAGGGACAGCCCCAGCATTTT. The V call is TRBV19, the J call TRBJ1-5, with 8 bases that match TRBD1. The CDR3 spans 15 residues. V was clipped by 5 bases and J by 7 bases; unmatched bases: 10. The V gene's germline CDR1 is LNHDA and CDR2 SQIVND (reference sequence).

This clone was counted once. This CDR3 reads CASGLGDSRQMQYF. CDR3 in DNA: TGCGCCAGCGGCCTCGGGGACTCCCGTCAAATGCAGTATTTT. This rearrangement joins TRBV10-1 to TRBJ2-3; D possibly corresponds to TRBD2 (6 bases). This CDR3 has 14 residues. Germline assignment: CDR1 WNHNN and CDR2 SYGVQD (reference sequence). V was trimmed by 8 bases and J by 11 bases, leaving 23 bases between them.

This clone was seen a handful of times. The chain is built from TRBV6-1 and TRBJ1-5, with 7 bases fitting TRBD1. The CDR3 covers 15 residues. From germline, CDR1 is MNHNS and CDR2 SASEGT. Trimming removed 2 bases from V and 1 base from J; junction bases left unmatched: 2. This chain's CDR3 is CASSEQGGSNQPQHF. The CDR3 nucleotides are TGTGCCAGCAGTGAACAGGGGGGAAGCAATCAGCCCCAGCATTTT.

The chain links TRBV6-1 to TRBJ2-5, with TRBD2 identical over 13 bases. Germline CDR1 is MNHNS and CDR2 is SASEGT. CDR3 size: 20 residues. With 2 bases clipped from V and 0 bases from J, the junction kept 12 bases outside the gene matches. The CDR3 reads CASSEFSGTSGVSYQETQYF. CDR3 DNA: TGTGCCAGCAGTGAATTTTCGGGGACTAGCGGGGTATCGTACCAAGAGACCCAGTACTTC.

The CDR3 nucleotides are TGCGCCAGCAGCTTGCTTGGGCAGGGTAACACCGGGGAGCTGTTTTTT. This encodes CASSLLGQGNTGELFF. The chain couples TRBV5-1 to TRBJ2-2; perhaps TRBD1 as D (5 bases). The CDR3 is 16 amino acids. Trimming pared 1 base from V and 2 bases from J, leaving 12 bases between. Germline CDR1 reads SGHRS; CDR2 reads YFSETQ.

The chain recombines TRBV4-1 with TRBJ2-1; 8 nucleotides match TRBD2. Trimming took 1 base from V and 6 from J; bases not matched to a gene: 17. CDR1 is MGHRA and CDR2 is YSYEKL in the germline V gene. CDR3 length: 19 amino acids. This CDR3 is CASSQGPIAGTRLSNEQFF. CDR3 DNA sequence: TGCGCCAGCAGCCAAGGGCCAATAGCCGGGACTAGATTAAGCAATGAGCAGTTCTTC.

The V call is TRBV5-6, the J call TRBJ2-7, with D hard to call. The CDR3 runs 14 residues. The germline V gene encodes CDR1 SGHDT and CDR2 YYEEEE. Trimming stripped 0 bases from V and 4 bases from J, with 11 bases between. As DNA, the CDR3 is TGTGCCAGCAGCTTGGCCGGGTCGTTTTACGAGCAGTACTTC. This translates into CASSLAGSFYEQYF.

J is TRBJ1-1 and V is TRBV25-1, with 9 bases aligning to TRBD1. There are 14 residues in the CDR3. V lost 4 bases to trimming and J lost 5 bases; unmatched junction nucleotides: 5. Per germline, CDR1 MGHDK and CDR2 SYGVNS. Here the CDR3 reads CASSAGTGRTEAFF. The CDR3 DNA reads TGTGCCAGCAGTGCCGGGACAGGGAGGACTGAAGCTTTCTTT.

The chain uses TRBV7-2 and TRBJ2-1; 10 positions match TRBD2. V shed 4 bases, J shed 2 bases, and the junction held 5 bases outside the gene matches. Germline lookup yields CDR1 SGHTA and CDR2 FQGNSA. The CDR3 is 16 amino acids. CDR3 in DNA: TGTGCCAGCAGCTCCTGGACTAGCGGCGCCTACAATGAGCAGTTCTTC. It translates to CASSSWTSGAYNEQFF.